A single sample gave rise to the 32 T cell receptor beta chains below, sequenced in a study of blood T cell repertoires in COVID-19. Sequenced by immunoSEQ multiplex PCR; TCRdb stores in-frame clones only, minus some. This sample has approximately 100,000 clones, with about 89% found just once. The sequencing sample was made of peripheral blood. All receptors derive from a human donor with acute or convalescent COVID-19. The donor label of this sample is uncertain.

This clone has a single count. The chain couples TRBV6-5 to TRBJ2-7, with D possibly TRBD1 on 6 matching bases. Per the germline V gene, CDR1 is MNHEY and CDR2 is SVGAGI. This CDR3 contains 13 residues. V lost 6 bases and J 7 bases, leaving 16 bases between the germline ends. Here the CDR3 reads CASSAKQGFEQYF. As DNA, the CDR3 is TGTGCCAGCAGCGCCAAACAGGGTTTTGAGCAGTACTTC.

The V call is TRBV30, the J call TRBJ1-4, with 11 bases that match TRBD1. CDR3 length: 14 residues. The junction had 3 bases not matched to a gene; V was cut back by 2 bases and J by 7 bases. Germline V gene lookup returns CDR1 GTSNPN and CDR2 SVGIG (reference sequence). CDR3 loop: CAWSRGQGVEKLFF. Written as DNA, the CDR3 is TGTGCCTGGAGTAGGGGACAGGGGGTTGAAAAACTGTTTTTT.

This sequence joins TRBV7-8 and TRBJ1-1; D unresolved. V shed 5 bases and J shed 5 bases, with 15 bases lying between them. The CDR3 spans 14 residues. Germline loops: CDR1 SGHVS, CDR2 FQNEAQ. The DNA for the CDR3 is TGTGCCAGCAGCCACGAAGAAGCGAGTACTGAAGCTTTCTTT. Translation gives CASSHEEASTEAFF.

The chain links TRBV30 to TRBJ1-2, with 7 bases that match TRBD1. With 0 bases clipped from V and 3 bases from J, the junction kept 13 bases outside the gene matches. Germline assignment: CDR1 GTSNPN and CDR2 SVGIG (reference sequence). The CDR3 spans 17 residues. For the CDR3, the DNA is TGTGCCTGGAGTGTAGGTGCCCTAAGCAGGGGGTACTATGGCTACACCTTC. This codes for CAWSVGALSRGYYGYTF.

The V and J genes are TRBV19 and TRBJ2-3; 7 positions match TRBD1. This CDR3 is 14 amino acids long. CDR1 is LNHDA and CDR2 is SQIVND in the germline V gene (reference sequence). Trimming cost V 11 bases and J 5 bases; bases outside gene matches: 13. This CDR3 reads CASAQGVGGDTQYF. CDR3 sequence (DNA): TGTGCCTCAGCCCAGGGGGTTGGTGGAGATACGCAGTATTTT. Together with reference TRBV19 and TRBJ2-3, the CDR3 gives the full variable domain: DGGITQSPKYLFRKEGQNVTLSCEQNLNHDAMYWYRQDPGQGLRLIYYSQIVNDFQKGDIAEGYSVSREKKESFPLTVTSAQKNPTAFYLCASAQGVGGDTQYFGPGTRLTVL.

The CDR3 is CAISGAGGSYEQYF. The CDR3 DNA is TGTGCCATCAGTGGGGCAGGGGGATCCTACGAGCAGTACTTC. V usage is TRBV10-3 and J usage is TRBJ2-7; TRBD1 agrees at 7 bases. Germline V lookup: CDR1 ENHRY, CDR2 SYGVKD. After removal of 4 bases from V and 1 base from J, the junction contained 4 bases not matched to a gene. This CDR3 spans 14 amino acids.

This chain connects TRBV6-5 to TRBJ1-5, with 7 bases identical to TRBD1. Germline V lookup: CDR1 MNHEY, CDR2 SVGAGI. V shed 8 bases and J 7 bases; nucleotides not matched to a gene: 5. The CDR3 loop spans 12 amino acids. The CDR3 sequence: CASGTEGQPQHF. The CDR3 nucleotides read TGTGCCAGCGGGACAGAAGGACAGCCCCAGCATTTT.

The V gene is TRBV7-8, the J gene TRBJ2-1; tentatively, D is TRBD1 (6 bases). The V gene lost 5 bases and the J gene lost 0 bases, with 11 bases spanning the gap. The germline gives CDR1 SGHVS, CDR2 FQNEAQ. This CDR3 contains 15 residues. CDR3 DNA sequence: TGTGCCAGCAGCCCATACAGGGTCTCCTACAATGAGCAGTTCTTC. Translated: CASSPYRVSYNEQFF.

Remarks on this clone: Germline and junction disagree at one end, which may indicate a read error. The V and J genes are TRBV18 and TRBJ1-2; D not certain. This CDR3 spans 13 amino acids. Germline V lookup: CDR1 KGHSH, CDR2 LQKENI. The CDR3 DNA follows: TGTGCCAGCTCACCAGACGGAGACTATGGCTACGCCTTC. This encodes CASSPDGDYGYAF.

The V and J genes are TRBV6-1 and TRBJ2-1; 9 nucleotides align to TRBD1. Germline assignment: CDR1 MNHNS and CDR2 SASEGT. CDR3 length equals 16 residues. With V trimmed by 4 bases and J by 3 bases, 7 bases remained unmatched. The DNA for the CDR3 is TGTGCCAGCAGTGGGCGACAGGGGGGAATCTACAATGAGCAGTTCTTC. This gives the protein CASSGRQGGIYNEQFF.

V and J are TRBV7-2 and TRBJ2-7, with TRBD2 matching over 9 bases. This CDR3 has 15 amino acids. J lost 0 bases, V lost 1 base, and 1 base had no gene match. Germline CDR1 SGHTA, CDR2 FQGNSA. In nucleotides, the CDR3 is TGTGCCAGCAGCTTAGGACTAGCGGTCTCCTACGAGCAGTACTTC. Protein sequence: CASSLGLAVSYEQYF.

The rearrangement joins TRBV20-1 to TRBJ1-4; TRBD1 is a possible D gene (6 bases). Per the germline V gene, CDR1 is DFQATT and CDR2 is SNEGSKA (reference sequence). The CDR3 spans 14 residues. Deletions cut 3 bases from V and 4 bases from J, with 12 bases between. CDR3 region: CSASMDSRNEKLFF. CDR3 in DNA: TGCAGTGCTAGTATGGACAGCCGTAATGAAAAACTGTTTTTT.

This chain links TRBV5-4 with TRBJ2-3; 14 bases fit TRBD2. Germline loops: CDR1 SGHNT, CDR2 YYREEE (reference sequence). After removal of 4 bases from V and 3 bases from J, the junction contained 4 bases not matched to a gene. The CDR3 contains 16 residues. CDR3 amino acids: CASSLRTSGGTDTQYF. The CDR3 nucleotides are TGTGCCAGCAGCCTCCGGACTAGCGGGGGGACAGATACGCAGTATTTT.

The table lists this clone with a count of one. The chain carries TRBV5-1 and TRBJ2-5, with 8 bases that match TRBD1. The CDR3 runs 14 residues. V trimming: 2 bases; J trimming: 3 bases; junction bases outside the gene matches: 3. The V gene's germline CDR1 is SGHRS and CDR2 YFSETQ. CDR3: CASSFSGGEETQYF. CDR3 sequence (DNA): TGCGCCAGCAGCTTCTCAGGGGGCGAAGAGACCCAGTACTTC.

The CDR3 DNA follows: TGTGCCAGCAGCTTAGGACAGGGGCGAGAGCAGTACTTC. Residues: CASSLGQGREQYF. V usage is TRBV11-3 and J usage is TRBJ2-7; 8 nucleotides agree with TRBD1. Germline V gene lookup returns CDR1 SGHNT and CDR2 YENEEA. The CDR3 sequence is 13 residues long. V shed 1 base, J shed 7 bases, and the junction held 3 bases outside the gene matches.

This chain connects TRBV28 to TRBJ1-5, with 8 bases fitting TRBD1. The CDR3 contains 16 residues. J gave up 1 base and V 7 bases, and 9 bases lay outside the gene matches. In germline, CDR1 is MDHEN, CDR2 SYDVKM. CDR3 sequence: CASNKPDRASNQPQHF. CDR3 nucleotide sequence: TGTGCCAGCAACAAACCGGACAGGGCCAGCAATCAGCCCCAGCATTTT.

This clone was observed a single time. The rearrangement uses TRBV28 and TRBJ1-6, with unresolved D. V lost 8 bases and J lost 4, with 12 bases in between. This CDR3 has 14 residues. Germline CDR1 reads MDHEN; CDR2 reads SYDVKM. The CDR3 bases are TGTGCCAGCCGATCCGCAGATTATAATTCACCCCTCCACTTT. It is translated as CASRSADYNSPLHF. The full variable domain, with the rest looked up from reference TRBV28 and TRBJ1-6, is DVKVTQSSRYLVKRTGEKVFLECVQDMDHENMFWYRQDPGLGLRLIYFSYDVKMKEKGDIPEGYSVSREKKERFSLILESASTNQTSMYLCASRSADYNSPLHFGNGTRLTVT.

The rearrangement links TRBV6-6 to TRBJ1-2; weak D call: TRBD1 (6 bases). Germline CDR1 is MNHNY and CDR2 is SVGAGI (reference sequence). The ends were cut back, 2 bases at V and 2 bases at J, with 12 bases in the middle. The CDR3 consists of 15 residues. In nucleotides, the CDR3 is TGTGCCAGCAGTTACAGAGCGGACAGCAACTATGGCTACACCTTC. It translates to CASSYRADSNYGYTF.

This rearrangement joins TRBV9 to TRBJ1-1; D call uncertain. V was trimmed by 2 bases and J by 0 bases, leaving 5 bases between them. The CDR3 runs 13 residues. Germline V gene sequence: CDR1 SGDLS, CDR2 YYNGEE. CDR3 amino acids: CASSVTVNTEAFF. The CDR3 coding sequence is TGTGCCAGCAGCGTCACAGTGAACACTGAAGCTTTCTTT.

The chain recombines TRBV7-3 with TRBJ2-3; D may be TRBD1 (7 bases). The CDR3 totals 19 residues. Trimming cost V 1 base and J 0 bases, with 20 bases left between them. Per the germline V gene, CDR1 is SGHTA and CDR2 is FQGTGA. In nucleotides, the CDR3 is TGTGCCAGCAGCTTAATAGCAGGGGGGCCGATTTCTAGCACAGATACGCAGTATTTT. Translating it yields CASSLIAGGPISSTDTQYF.

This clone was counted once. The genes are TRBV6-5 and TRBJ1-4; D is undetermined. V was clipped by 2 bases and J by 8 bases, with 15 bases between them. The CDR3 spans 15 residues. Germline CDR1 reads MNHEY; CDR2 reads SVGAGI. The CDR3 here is CASSYDVRGNEKLFF. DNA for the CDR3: TGTGCCAGCAGTTACGACGTCCGGGGAAACGAAAAACTGTTTTTT.

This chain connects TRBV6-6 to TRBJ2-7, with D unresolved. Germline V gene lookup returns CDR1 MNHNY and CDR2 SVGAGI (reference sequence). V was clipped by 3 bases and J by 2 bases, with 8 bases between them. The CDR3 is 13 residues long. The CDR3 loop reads CASSYGHPYEQYF. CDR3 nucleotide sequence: TGTGCCAGCAGTTATGGGCACCCCTACGAGCAGTACTTC.

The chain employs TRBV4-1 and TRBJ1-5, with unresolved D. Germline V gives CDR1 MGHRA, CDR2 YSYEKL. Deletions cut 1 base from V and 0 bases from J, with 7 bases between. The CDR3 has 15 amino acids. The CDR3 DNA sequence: TGCGCCAGCAGCCAAGGGCCGTATAGCAATCAGCCCCAGCATTTT. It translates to CASSQGPYSNQPQHF.

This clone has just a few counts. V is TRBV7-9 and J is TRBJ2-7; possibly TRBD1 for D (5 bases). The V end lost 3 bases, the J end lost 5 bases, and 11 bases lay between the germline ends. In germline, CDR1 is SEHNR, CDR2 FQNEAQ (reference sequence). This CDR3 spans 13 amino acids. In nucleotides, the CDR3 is TGTGCCAGCAGCTTCAGGGCTGTGGACGAGCAGTACTTC. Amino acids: CASSFRAVDEQYF.

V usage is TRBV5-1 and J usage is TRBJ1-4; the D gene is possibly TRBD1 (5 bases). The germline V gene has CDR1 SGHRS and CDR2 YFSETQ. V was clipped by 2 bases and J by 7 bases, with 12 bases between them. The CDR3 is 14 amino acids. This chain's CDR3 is CASSLGEVGEKLFF. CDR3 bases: TGCGCCAGCAGCTTAGGGGAAGTCGGTGAAAAACTGTTTTTT.

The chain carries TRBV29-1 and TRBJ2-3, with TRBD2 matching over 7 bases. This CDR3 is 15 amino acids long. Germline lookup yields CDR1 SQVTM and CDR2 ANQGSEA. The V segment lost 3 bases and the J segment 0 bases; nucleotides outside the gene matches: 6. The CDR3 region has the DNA TGCAGCGTTGAGGGAGGGGAAGGTAGCACAGATACGCAGTATTTT. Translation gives CSVEGGEGSTDTQYF.

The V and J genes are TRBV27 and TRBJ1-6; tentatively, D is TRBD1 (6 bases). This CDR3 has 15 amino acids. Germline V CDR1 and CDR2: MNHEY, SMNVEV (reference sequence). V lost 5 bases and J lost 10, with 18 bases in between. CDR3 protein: CASSATGIGRSPLHF. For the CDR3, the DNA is TGTGCCAGCAGTGCCACAGGGATAGGTCGGTCACCCCTCCACTTT.

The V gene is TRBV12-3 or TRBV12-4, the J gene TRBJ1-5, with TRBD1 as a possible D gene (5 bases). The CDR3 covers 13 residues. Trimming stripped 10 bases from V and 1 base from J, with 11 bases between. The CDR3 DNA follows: TGTGCCACTTCCAGGGAAAGCAATCAGCCCCAGCATTTT. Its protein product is CATSRESNQPQHF.

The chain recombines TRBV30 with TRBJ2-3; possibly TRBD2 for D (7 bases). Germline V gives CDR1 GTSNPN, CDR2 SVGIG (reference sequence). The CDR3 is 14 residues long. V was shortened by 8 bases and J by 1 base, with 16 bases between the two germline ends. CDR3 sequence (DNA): TGTGCCGGGACTAAGGGGGGGGGCACAGATACGCAGTATTTT. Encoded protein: CAGTKGGGTDTQYF.

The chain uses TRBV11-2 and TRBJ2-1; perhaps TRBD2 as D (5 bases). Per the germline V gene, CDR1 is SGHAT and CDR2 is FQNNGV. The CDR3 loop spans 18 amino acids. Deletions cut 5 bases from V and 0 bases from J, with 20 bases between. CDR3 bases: TGTGCCAGCAGCCCCGAAACTCAGCGGCCTAGCTCCTACAATGAGCAGTTCTTC. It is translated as CASSPETQRPSSYNEQFF.

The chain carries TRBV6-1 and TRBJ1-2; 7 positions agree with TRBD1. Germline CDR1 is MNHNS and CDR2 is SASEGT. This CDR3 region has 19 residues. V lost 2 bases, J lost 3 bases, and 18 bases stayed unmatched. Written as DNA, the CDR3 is TGTGCCAGCAGTGAATTTCTTCCGGGACAGCGCTCCATCCACTATGGCTACACCTTC. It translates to CASSEFLPGQRSIHYGYTF.

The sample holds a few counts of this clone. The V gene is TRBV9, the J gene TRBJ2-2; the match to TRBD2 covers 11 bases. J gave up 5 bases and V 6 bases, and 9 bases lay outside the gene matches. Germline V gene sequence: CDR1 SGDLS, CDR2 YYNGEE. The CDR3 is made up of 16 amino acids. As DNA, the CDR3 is TGTGCCAGCACCCAACTAGCGGGAGTGCAAACCGGGGAGCTGTTTTTT. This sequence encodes CASTQLAGVQTGELFF.